These 13 T cell receptor beta chains share one sample of origin, sequenced in a study of blood T cell repertoires in COVID-19. This table comes from immunoSEQ multiplex PCR, and its TCRdb copy is limited to in-frame clones, with some not included. The sample lists 20,000 to 25,000 clones; about 93% were seen once. The sample comprised peripheral blood. The receptor source for this set is a human donor in a cohort sampled during active COVID-19.

The chain couples TRBV6-1 to TRBJ1-2, with TRBD1 matching over 10 bases. This CDR3 has 14 amino acids. The V and J ends lost 2 bases and 8 bases, in that order; junction bases with no gene match: 5. CDR1 is MNHNS, CDR2 SASEGT, per germline. The CDR3 loop is CASSEKVDRGGYTF. CDR3 DNA sequence: TGTGCCAGCAGTGAAAAGGTGGACAGGGGGGGCTACACCTTC.

This chain uses TRBV10-3 with TRBJ1-1; D not resolved. Germline-derived CDR1 and CDR2 are ENHRY and SYGVKD. Between the trimmed V and J ends, which lost 8 bases and 1 base, there was a span of 11 bases. This CDR3 is 13 amino acids long. As DNA, the CDR3 is TGTGCCATCGAACGAGAAACGAACACTGAAGCTTTCTTT. Encoded protein: CAIERETNTEAFF.

The rearrangement joins TRBV10-3 to TRBJ1-4; D is unclear. Deletions cut 3 bases from V and 3 bases from J, with 11 bases between. Germline CDR1 is ENHRY and CDR2 is SYGVKD. The CDR3 has 15 amino acids. The CDR3 is CAISDRRVPNEKLFF. As DNA, the CDR3 is TGTGCCATCAGTGATCGGCGGGTTCCTAATGAAAAACTGTTTTTT.

The genes are TRBV9 and TRBJ1-1; 8 nucleotides match TRBD1. CDR3 length: 15 residues. V shed 1 base, J shed 5 bases, and the junction held 7 bases outside the gene matches. The germline gives CDR1 SGDLS, CDR2 YYNGEE. CDR3 sequence (DNA): TGTGCCAGCAGCGTATCTCAGGGGGCAAGGACTGAAGCTTTCTTT. This gives the protein CASSVSQGARTEAFF.

J is TRBJ1-6 and V is TRBV25-1, with D possibly matching TRBD1 (5 bases). The CDR3 is made up of 16 amino acids. V was trimmed by 3 bases and J by 6 bases, leaving 15 bases between them. Per germline, CDR1 MGHDK and CDR2 SYGVNS. This CDR3 is CASSELKGLGNSPLHF. DNA of the CDR3: TGTGCCAGCAGTGAGCTGAAGGGACTAGGTAATTCACCCCTCCACTTT.

The sample holds one count of this clone. CDR3 region: CASSLDRHRTYYGYTF. In DNA, the CDR3 is TGTGCCAGCAGCTTAGACCGGCACAGGACCTACTATGGCTACACCTTC. The chain recombines TRBV7-9 with TRBJ1-2; a weak D match, TRBD1 (5 bases). V was shortened by 1 base and J by 3 bases, with 15 bases between the two germline ends. Germline CDR1 reads SEHNR; CDR2 reads FQNEAQ (reference sequence). This CDR3 is 16 amino acids long.

CDR3 in DNA: TGTGCCAGCAGCTTAGCGAGCGGCAGGGGGCGGTTCTGGGCTGGGGCCAACGTCCTGACTTTC. This translates into CASSLASGRGRFWAGANVLTF. The rearrangement joins TRBV7-6 to TRBJ2-6; the match to TRBD1 covers 8 bases. Germline V CDR1 and CDR2: SGHVS, FNYEAQ. Trimming took 0 bases from V and 2 from J; bases not matched to a gene: 15. This CDR3 is built from 21 residues. Based on the CDR3 plus reference TRBV7-6 and TRBJ2-6, the full variable domain is GAGVSQSPRYKVTKRGQDVALRCDPISGHVSLYWYRQALGQGPEFLTYFNYEAQQDKSGLPNDRFSAERPEGSISTLTIQRTEQRDSAMYRCASSLASGRGRFWAGANVLTFGAGSRLTVL.

The sample holds a few counts of this clone. The V call is TRBV4-1, the J call TRBJ1-2, with D possibly TRBD1 on 6 matching bases. The CDR3 is 15 amino acids. Trimming removed 0 bases at V and 7 bases at J, with 15 bases between. Germline V gene data show CDR1 as MGHRA and CDR2 as YSYEKL. The CDR3 is CASSQDTGQWAGYTF. CDR3 bases: TGCGCCAGCAGCCAAGATACGGGACAATGGGCTGGCTACACCTTC.

The chain is built from TRBV6-5 and TRBJ1-6; D might be TRBD1 (5 bases). Trimming shortened V by 5 bases and J by 7 bases, and 12 bases separated the two germline ends. Germline assignment: CDR1 MNHEY and CDR2 SVGAGI. The length of the CDR3 is 14 residues. DNA for the CDR3: TGTGCCAGCAGTCTCCAGGGAGGGAATTCACCCCTCCACTTT. It codes for CASSLQGGNSPLHF.

The rearrangement joins TRBV30 to TRBJ1-1, with D perhaps TRBD1 (5 bases). V dropped 5 bases and J dropped 5 bases, with 15 bases sitting between them. CDR1 is GTSNPN, CDR2 SVGIG, per germline (reference sequence). The CDR3 totals 13 residues. The CDR3 here is CAWDPARGTEAFF. DNA for the CDR3: TGTGCCTGGGACCCCGCCCGGGGGACTGAAGCTTTCTTT.

The genes are TRBV5-6 and TRBJ2-7, with 7 bases that match TRBD2. Looked up from germline, CDR1 is SGHDT and CDR2 is YYEEEE. The CDR3 covers 16 residues. V gave up 0 bases and J gave up 6 bases; unmatched junction bases: 12. CDR3 amino acids: CASSLAGGLPASEQYF. The CDR3 DNA sequence: TGTGCCAGCAGCTTGGCGGGGGGACTACCGGCTTCCGAGCAGTACTTC.

The V and J genes are TRBV11-3 and TRBJ2-4; D gene uncertain. The CDR3 length is 12 residues. Germline-derived CDR1 and CDR2 are SGHNT and YENEEA. V gave up 5 bases and J gave up 3 bases, with 5 bases separating them. The CDR3 DNA follows: TGTGCCAGCAGCCGCGACAAAAACATTCAGTACTTC. Translating gives CASSRDKNIQYF.

The rearrangement uses TRBV6-1 and TRBJ1-2; a weak D match, TRBD1 (5 bases). The CDR3 is 17 residues long. Germline CDR1 reads MNHNS; CDR2 reads SASEGT. V lost 1 base and J lost 7, with 22 bases in between. CDR3 amino acids: CASSEESRGSSTLGYTF. Written as DNA, the CDR3 is TGTGCCAGCAGTGAAGAGTCTAGGGGCAGTTCGACCCTTGGCTACACCTTC.